This TCR beta chain is drawn from a study of radiotherapy plus CTLA-4 blockade in lung cancer. Sequencing was performed with immunoSEQ multiplex PCR; in TCRdb, only in-frame clones are kept and a portion is missing. The table lists around 45,000 clones, roughly three quarters of them singletons. CDR1 and CDR2 (germline): SNHLY, FYNNEI. There are 13 residues in the CDR3. V lost 11 bases and J lost 1, with 14 bases in between. Overall study results and limits: Best predicting response, reportedly, were early blood T cell clone dynamics, with interferon-beta.

Notes on this clone: Its antigen is currently unknown.

The chain is built from TRBV2 and TRBJ2-5, with D perhaps TRBD2 (6 bases). Source: peripheral blood, taken from a patient treated with radiotherapy plus ipilimumab. This clonotype was sampled from a human donor with non-small cell lung cancer who had stable disease on radiotherapy plus ipilimumab. The CDR3 DNA is TGTGCCTGCTCGGGCGGGATCCAAGAGACCCAGTACTTC. The encoded protein is CACSGGIQETQYF.